This paragraph covers one TCR beta chain sequence. Which antigen it targets is not known. No qualities accompany the bases; no much larger clone lies one base away. The data were taken from a study of blood T cell repertoires in COVID-19 (dated by TCRdb to about 2020). Some background on the complete study: Samples from collaborators originated in the United States, Italy and Spain and spanned both the acute and convalescent phases of COVID-19. The prospective study material was composed of cDNA or gDNA derived from T cells, B-cell-depleted T cells, or PBMCs. The dataset comprised deeply sampled blood TCRbeta repertoires from subjects exposed to, actively infected with, or recovered from COVID-19. The repertoires were made available in a free public database intended to serve as a resource for research on the immune response to SARS-CoV-2. Samples came from the ongoing ImmuneRACE study (first 160 participants) plus 1,254 subjects from 6 global collaborators. The sample metadata nearly always contained a de-identified subject ID, COVID-19 status, age in years and sex. Where available, HLA class I and class II types were taken from metadata supplied by the sample provider and were not determined by assay-based typing. General conclusions and limits of the study: How much clinical and demographic metadata was included differed by source and by participant, and the metadata was provided uncurated.

The immunoSEQ Assay, a bias-controlled multiplex PCR, was used to amplify TCRbeta CDR3 regions from genomic DNA. The original pipeline was this. Nucleated cell counts per sample were estimated from amplification of reference gene primers within the assay. To quantify the absolute abundance of each unique TCRbeta CDR3 rearrangement, sequence reads were collapsed and filtered. Productive Simpson clonality was computed per sample as the square root of Simpson's diversity index over productive rearrangements. TCRdb holds this immuneACCESS table with in-frame rearrangements only. Some clones are missing; in checked studies, unresolved V genes explain under half, and the rest has no known cause. Clonal size and the V and J genes are those of that table, whereas D and trimming came from the DNA. This sample comprises some 200,000 clones, 60% to 85% of them detected only once. Jointly, the top ten make up under 8.5% of the sample.

Whole blood was collected in K2EDTA tubes by collaborating institutions according to the institutions' own protocols. For TCRbeta analysis, collaborator samples were shipped as frozen whole blood, as isolated PBMCs, or as DNA extracted from either sample type. Sequenced material: peripheral blood. The TCR comes from a woman between 65 and 79 years old with acute or convalescent COVID-19.

The CDR3 amino acid sequence is: CASSPLFQGAYEQYF. The nucleotides are TGTGCCAGCTCACCCCTGTTCCAGGGGGCCTACGAGCAGTACTTC. The sequence links TRBV18 to TRBJ2-7, with 7 middle bases fitting TRBD1. The germline V gene provides CDR1 KGHSH and CDR2 LQKENI. V loses 3 bases at its end and J loses 2 bases; junction bases beyond the gene matches: 7. From the cysteine up to the phenylalanine, the CDR3 has a length of 15 residues. Just the 45-base CDR3 DNA is kept, in frame starting at base 1.